This T cell receptor (beta chain) was identified during a study of blood T cell repertoires in COVID-19. Overall study context: Donors in the United States, Italy and Spain gave samples during acute or convalescent COVID-19.

Profiling relied on immunoSEQ multiplex PCR, and the TCRdb table lists in-frame clones only, not all of them. The sample records 400,000 or so clones, approximately 87% being singletons. Clinical histories supplied by participants themselves formed the basis of cohort assignment. The CDR3 runs to 13 residues. Trimming removed 4 bases at V and 4 bases at J, with 14 bases between. The V gene's germline CDR1 is GTSNPN and CDR2 SVGIG (reference sequence). What was sequenced was PBMCs or T cells enriched from blood (not recorded which). J is TRBJ2-7 and V is TRBV30; weak D call: TRBD2 (7 bases). This receptor was identified in a man aged 40-50 years in a cohort exposed to, infected with or recovered from COVID-19 (not recorded which). CDR3 coding DNA: TGTGCCTGGAATGGGGGGGGGCTTTACGAGCAGTACTTC. This encodes CAWNGGGLYEQYF.